The text below deals with one T cell receptor beta chain. The data belong to a study of T-cell reconstitution after alpha-beta-depleted transplantation in children. The CDR3 runs 16 residues. V was pared by 3 bases and J by 5 bases, with 14 bases of the junction left unmatched. Per the germline V gene, CDR1 is DFQATT and CDR2 is SNEGSKA (reference sequence). A library of TCRbeta sequences, prepared with unique molecular identifiers, was generated. TCRdb reanalysed the PCR reads using MiXCR and keeps one entry per CDR3 protein. The sample contains about 580,000 distinct CDR3 sequences, roughly 23% of which appear only once.

The starting material was PBMCs, mostly from graft donor cells, obtained 360 days after TCRalphabeta/CD19-depleted stem cell transplant. V usage is TRBV20-1 and J usage is TRBJ1-2; the match to TRBD1 covers 8 bases. The receptor's source is a boy younger than two who had a stem cell transplant for acute myeloid leukemia, so the T cells may come from the graft donor. CDR3 loop: CSASVGTGLSGYGYTF. In DNA, the CDR3 is TGCAGTGCTAGTGTTGGGACAGGCTTATCGGGGTATGGCTACACCTTC.